A single sample is the source of the 15 T cell receptor beta chains below, sequenced in a study of T cell responses to AZD1222 COVID-19 vaccine. The table came from immunoSEQ multiplex PCR; TCRdb's copy has only in-frame clones and leaves some out. Of around 140,000 clones listed, about nine tenths are singletons. Sequenced here: peripheral blood, sampled 28 days after the second AZD1222 dose. The receptor set was obtained from an adult who received the AZD1222 COVID-19 vaccine.

This clone was observed many times. The rearrangement uses TRBV6-2 or TRBV6-3 and TRBJ2-7; D gene uncertain. This CDR3 spans 13 amino acids. Germline loops: CDR1 MNHEY, CDR2 SVGEGT. Trimming took 2 bases from V and 2 from J, leaving 7 bases between them. The CDR3 loop reads CASSYAEAYEQYF. DNA for the CDR3: TGTGCCAGCAGTTACGCTGAGGCCTACGAGCAGTACTTC.

This chain joins TRBV24-1 and TRBJ1-5; possibly TRBD1 for D (5 bases). Trimming removed 3 bases at V and 5 bases at J, with 13 bases between. Germline V gives CDR1 KGHDR, CDR2 SFDVKD. There are 15 residues in the CDR3. CDR3 region: CATSDGGGRDQPQHF. Written as DNA, the CDR3 is TGTGCCACCAGTGATGGGGGGGGTAGGGATCAGCCCCAGCATTTT.

This clone was recorded once. The J gene is TRBJ2-7, the V gene TRBV4-3; 11 nucleotides match TRBD1. There are 17 residues in the CDR3. CDR1 and CDR2 (germline): LGHNA, YSLEER. Trimming took 0 bases from V and 3 from J; bases not matched to a gene: 7. CDR3 region: CASSQDSGQGALYEQYF. CDR3 DNA sequence: TGCGCCAGCAGCCAAGACTCAGGACAGGGGGCCCTCTACGAGCAGTACTTC.

The genes are TRBV5-1 and TRBJ2-7; 11 bases fit TRBD2. Germline CDR1 is SGHRS and CDR2 is YFSETQ. V lost 0 bases to trimming and J lost 3 bases; unmatched junction nucleotides: 2. The CDR3 has 15 amino acids. The CDR3 bases are TGCGCCAGCAGCTTGGAGCTAGCGGGAGGCTACGAGCAGTACTTC. It is translated as CASSLELAGGYEQYF.

This clone was seen a handful of times. In DNA form, the CDR3 reads TGTGCCAGCAGCGCAATACAGGGGTATCACACTGAAGCTTTCTTT. Its translation: CASSAIQGYHTEAFF. The V and J genes are TRBV6-5 and TRBJ1-1; 7 positions agree with TRBD1. This CDR3 is built from 15 residues. With 6 bases clipped from V and 3 bases from J, the junction kept 10 bases outside the gene matches. CDR1 and CDR2 from the germline V gene are MNHEY and SVGAGI.

The chain is built from TRBV6-2 or TRBV6-3 and TRBJ2-5; TRBD2 matches 8 bases. The CDR3 is 17 residues long. CDR1 and CDR2 (germline): MNHEY, SVGEGT. After removal of 0 bases from V and 2 bases from J, the junction contained 8 bases not matched to a gene. CDR3 nucleotide sequence: TGTGCCAGCAGTTACTCTAGTAGCGGGACCACTCAAGAGACCCAGTACTTC. Protein product: CASSYSSSGTTQETQYF.

The CDR3, as DNA: TGTGCCAGCAGCCCCAACCCAGGTTTCTCCTACGAGCAGTACTTC. Residues: CASSPNPGFSYEQYF. The rearrangement joins TRBV9 to TRBJ2-7; D unclear. Germline CDR1 and CDR2: SGDLS and YYNGEE. Trimming removed 4 bases from V and 0 bases from J, with 14 bases in between. The CDR3 has 15 amino acids.

The rearrangement joins TRBV27 to TRBJ1-1; weak D call: TRBD1 (5 bases). The CDR3 has 16 amino acids. CDR1 MNHEY and CDR2 SMNVEV come from the germline V gene (reference sequence). Trimming took 6 bases from V and 0 from J, leaving 17 bases between them. The CDR3 reads CASRALRGGVNTEAFF. Written as DNA, the CDR3 is TGTGCCAGCAGGGCCCTCCGGGGCGGGGTGAACACTGAAGCTTTCTTT.

The chain carries TRBV6-1 and TRBJ1-3, with D unresolved. CDR3 length: 16 residues. Germline values: CDR1 MNHNS, CDR2 SASEGT. V shed 5 bases and J shed 1 base, with 15 bases lying between them. The CDR3 reads CASSKGASASGNTIYF. The CDR3 region has the DNA TGTGCCAGCAGTAAAGGAGCATCGGCATCTGGAAACACCATATATTTT.

CDR3 DNA sequence: TGTGCCAGCAGCTTATTCAGAAGCACCGGGACCAAGTCCTACGAGCAGTACTTC. Translation gives CASSLFRSTGTKSYEQYF. The V and J genes are TRBV11-2 and TRBJ2-7; D tentatively reads TRBD1 or TRBD2 (5 bases each). Germline V gives CDR1 SGHAT, CDR2 FQNNGV. CDR3 length: 18 residues. Trimming stripped 2 bases from V and 1 base from J, with 21 bases between. Variable domain in full (rest from reference TRBV11-2 and TRBJ2-7): EAGVAQSPRYKIIEKRQSVAFWCNPISGHATLYWYQQILGQGPKLLIQFQNNGVVDDSQLPKDRFSAERLKGVDSTLKIQPAKLEDSAVYLCASSLFRSTGTKSYEQYFGPGTRLTVT.

The chain has TRBV6-2 or TRBV6-3 and TRBJ1-1, with D unclear. The CDR3 sequence is 15 residues long. Trimming left V 2 bases short and J 1 base short, with 11 bases between. In germline, CDR1 is MNHEY, CDR2 SVGEGT. CDR3 in DNA: TGTGCCAGCAGTTACAGAGCAGGAGAGAACACTGAAGCTTTCTTT. Amino acid sequence: CASSYRAGENTEAFF.

This clone has a handful of counts. This rearrangement joins TRBV5-1 to TRBJ2-7; D gene unclear. Trimming shortened V by 0 bases and J by 0 bases, and 7 bases separated the two germline ends. Germline CDR1 and CDR2: SGHRS and YFSETQ. CDR3 length: 14 amino acids. Here the CDR3 reads CASSLEYSSYEQYF. DNA of the CDR3: TGCGCCAGCAGCTTGGAGTACAGCTCCTACGAGCAGTACTTC.

This chain connects TRBV6-5 to TRBJ2-7, with TRBD1 matching over 9 bases. V dropped 0 bases and J dropped 3; count of bases not matched to a gene: 3. CDR3 size: 15 residues. The germline gives CDR1 MNHEY, CDR2 SVGAGI. CDR3 DNA sequence: TGTGCCAGCAGTTACTCCATGACAGGGGGCTACGAGCAGTACTTC. It translates to CASSYSMTGGYEQYF.

This chain joins TRBV29-1 and TRBJ2-2; 13 bases fit TRBD2. The germline gives CDR1 SQVTM, CDR2 ANQGSEA. The CDR3 has 18 residues. Trimming at V came to 4 bases and at J to 4 bases, leaving 12 bases not matched to a gene. The CDR3 nucleotides are TGCAGCGTTGGGGGGACTAGCGGGATCGTTGGACCCACCGGGGAGCTGTTTTTT. This encodes CSVGGTSGIVGPTGELFF.

The rearrangement uses TRBV12-5 and TRBJ2-1; weak D call: TRBD1 (6 bases). From germline, CDR1 is LGHNT and CDR2 FRNRAP. Between the trimmed V and J ends, which lost 5 bases and 10 bases, there was a span of 18 bases. The CDR3 runs 14 residues. The CDR3 region is CASGRWTVGWEQFF. CDR3 coding DNA: TGTGCTAGTGGTAGGTGGACAGTCGGTTGGGAGCAGTTCTTC.